This is a list of T cell receptor beta chains from one sample in a study of long-term antiretroviral therapy in people with HIV. The protocol was immunoSEQ multiplex PCR, while the TCRdb copy is restricted to in-frame clones and leaves out a portion. The sample consists of 20,000 to 25,000 clones, 85% of them appearing once. The sequencing here drew on unsorted PBMCs, taken 1.6 years after starting antiretroviral therapy. The source of these receptors is a man between 35 and 55 years old with HIV. The CDR3 runs from the conserved cysteine through the conserved F or W. A D gene is named only where the DNA matches it firmly. Only some rows state a clone size, as once, few, many or a class for expanded clones.

J | V | size | D | length | CDR3 | DNA
TRBJ2-2 | TRBV5-4 | NA | TRBD2 | 16 | CASSPGLAANTGELFF | TGTGCCAGCAGCCCGGGACTAGCGGCGAACACCGGGGAGCTGTTTTTT
TRBJ2-2 | TRBV6-5 | NA | NA | 16 | CASSYDTLKVTGELFF | TGTGCCAGCAGTTACGACACTCTAAAGGTCACCGGGGAGCTGTTTTTT
TRBJ2-1 | TRBV7-9 | NA | TRBD1 | 16 | CASSQGGTGSSNEQFF | TGTGCCAGCAGCCAAGGAGGGACAGGGTCCTCCAATGAGCAGTTCTTC
TRBJ2-2 | TRBV25-1 | NA | NA | 15 | CASKATALNTGELFF | TGTGCCAGCAAAGCGACAGCCTTGAACACCGGGGAGCTGTTTTTT
TRBJ1-1 | TRBV10-3 | NA | TRBD1 | 17 | CAISELNNRGHGTEAFF | TGTGCCATCAGTGAGTTGAACAACAGGGGCCACGGCACTGAAGCTTTCTTT
TRBJ1-2 | TRBV2 | few | TRBD1 | 13 | CASSDRQGNGYTF | TGTGCCAGCAGTGATAGACAGGGGAATGGCTACACCTTC
TRBJ1-1 | TRBV7-7 | NA | NA | 14 | CASSSRGRNTEAFF | TGTGCTAGCAGTTCCAGGGGCCGGAACACTGAAGCTTTCTTT
TRBJ1-5 | TRBV5-6 | few | NA | 12 | CASSFGPGPQHF | TGTGCCAGCAGCTTTGGGCCGGGGCCCCAGCATTTT
TRBJ2-5 | TRBV11-3 | once | TRBD1 | 13 | CASRRGPQETQYF | TGTGCCAGCAGGAGGGGGCCTCAAGAGACCCAGTACTTC
TRBJ1-1 | TRBV10-3 | NA | NA | 11 | CAISDGTEAFF | TGTGCCATCAGTGACGGGACAGAAGCTTTCTTT
TRBJ2-3 | TRBV5-1 | NA | TRBD2 | 16 | CASSSSSGSPADTQYF | TGCGCCAGCAGCTCCTCTAGCGGGAGTCCCGCAGATACGCAGTATTTT
TRBJ2-1 | TRBV5-6 | NA | NA | 10 | CASGQNEQFF | TGTGCCAGTGGACAGAACGAGCAGTTCTTC
TRBJ2-1 | TRBV5-1 | NA | NA | 14 | CASSPQGGYNEQFF | TGCGCCAGCAGCCCACAAGGGGGGTACAATGAGCAGTTCTTC
TRBJ1-3 | TRBV5-4 | NA | NA | 14 | CASSDKSSGNTIYF | TGTGCCAGCAGCGACAAGAGCTCTGGAAACACCATATATTTT
TRBJ1-5 | TRBV5-1 | NA | NA | 18 | CASSLGGGGNPADQPQHF | TGCGCCAGCAGCTTGGGGGGTGGGGGAAACCCCGCGGATCAGCCCCAGCATTTT
TRBJ2-1 | TRBV5-1 | once | NA | 15 | CASSTPREAYNEQFF | TGCGCCAGCAGCACTCCCAGGGAGGCCTACAATGAGCAGTTCTTC
TRBJ1-6 | TRBV5-1 | NA | NA | 17 | CASSLDGGRFGNSPLHF | TGCGCCAGCAGCTTGGACGGGGGGCGCTTCGGTAATTCACCCCTCCACTTT